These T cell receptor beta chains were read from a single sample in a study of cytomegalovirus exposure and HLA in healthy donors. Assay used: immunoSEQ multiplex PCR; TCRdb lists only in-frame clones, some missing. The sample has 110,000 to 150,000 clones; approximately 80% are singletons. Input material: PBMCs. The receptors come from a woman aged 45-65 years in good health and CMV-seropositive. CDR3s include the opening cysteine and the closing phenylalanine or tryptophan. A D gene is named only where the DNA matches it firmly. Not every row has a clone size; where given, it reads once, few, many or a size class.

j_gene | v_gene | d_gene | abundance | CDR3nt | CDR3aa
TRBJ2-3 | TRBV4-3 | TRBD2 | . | TGCGCCAGCAGCCAGGCTAGCGGGGAAACAGATACGCAGTATTTT | CASSQASGETDTQYF
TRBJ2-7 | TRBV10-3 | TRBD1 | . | TGTGCCATCAGTGAGTTCGGGACAGGGGAGGCCGAGCAGTACTTC | CAISEFGTGEAEQYF
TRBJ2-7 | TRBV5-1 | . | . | TGCGCCAGCAGCTTTAGCAGGGTAGGGTACGAGCAGTACTTC | CASSFSRVGYEQYF
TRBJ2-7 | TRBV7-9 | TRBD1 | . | TGTGCCAGCAGCTTACCTCCAGGGGGCAACGAGCAGTACTTC | CASSLPPGGNEQYF
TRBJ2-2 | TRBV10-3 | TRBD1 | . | TGTGCCATCAGTATTACTTCCGGGACAGGGGGCGGCACCGGGGAGCTGTTTTTT | CAISITSGTGGGTGELFF
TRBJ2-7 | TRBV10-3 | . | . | TGTGCCATCAGCGACAGGTTTAGCTCCTACGAGCAGTACTTC | CAISDRFSSYEQYF
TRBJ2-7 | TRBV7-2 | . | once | TGTGCCAGCAGCTTGGGTGGGACAAGCTCCTACGAGCAGTACTTC | CASSLGGTSSYEQYF
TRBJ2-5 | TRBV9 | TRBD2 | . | TGTGCCAGCAGCCCGACCGGGACTAGCCTGGAGACCCAGTACTTC | CASSPTGTSLETQYF
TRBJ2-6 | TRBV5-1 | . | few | TGCGCCAGCAGCTTGTTGCTCAGGGGGGCTGGGGCCAACGTCCTGACTTTC | CASSLLLRGAGANVLTF
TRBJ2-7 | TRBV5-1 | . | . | TGCGCCAGCAGCTTGTCAGGGGGGACAGCCTACGAGCAGTACTTC | CASSLSGGTAYEQYF
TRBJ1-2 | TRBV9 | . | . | TGTGCCAGCAGCGTAGGGGCGGGGAATGGCTACACCTTC | CASSVGAGNGYTF
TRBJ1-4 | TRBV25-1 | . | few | TGTGCCAGCAGGAGGGATCGGGAAAAACTGTTTTTT | CASRRDREKLFF
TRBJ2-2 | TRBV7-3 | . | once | TGTGCCAGCAGCTTGACAGACGCCTACACCGGGGAGCTGTTTTTT | CASSLTDAYTGELFF
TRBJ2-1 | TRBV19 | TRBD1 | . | TGTGCCAGTAGTTCCGCAGGGACAGAAGTCTACAATGAGCAGTTCTTC | CASSSAGTEVYNEQFF
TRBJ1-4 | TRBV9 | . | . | TGTGCCAGCAGCGCTGTGGGCACTAATGAAAAACTGTTTTTT | CASSAVGTNEKLFF
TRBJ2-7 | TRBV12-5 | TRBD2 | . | TGTGCTAGTGGTTTAACGCTTAGCCCGGGGGGCTACGAGCAGTACTTC | CASGLTLSPGGYEQYF
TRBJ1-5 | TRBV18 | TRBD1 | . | TGTGCCAGCTCACCAGAGACAGGGGTTAGTCAGCCCCAGCATTTT | CASSPETGVSQPQHF
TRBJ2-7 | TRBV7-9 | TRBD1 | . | TGTGCCAGCAGCTCGACAGGGGGGGCCTACGAGCAGTACTTC | CASSSTGGAYEQYF
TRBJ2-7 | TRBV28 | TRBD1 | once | TGTGCCAGCAGTCCTCGACAGGGTTTATCCTACGAGCAGTACTTC | CASSPRQGLSYEQYF
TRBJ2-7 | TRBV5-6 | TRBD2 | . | TGTGCCAGCAGCCCTAGCGGGGGAACCTACGAGCAGTACTTC | CASSPSGGTYEQYF
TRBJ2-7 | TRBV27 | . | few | TGTGCCAGCAAGCCCAACCTTAGCTCCTACGAGCAGTACTTC | CASKPNLSSYEQYF
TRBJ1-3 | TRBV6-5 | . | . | TGTGCCAGCAGTTACTCGATGAGTCGAAACACCATATATTTT | CASSYSMSRNTIYF
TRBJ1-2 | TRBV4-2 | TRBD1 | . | TGTGCCAGCAGCCAACAAACGGGACAGAACTATGGCTACACCTTC | CASSQQTGQNYGYTF
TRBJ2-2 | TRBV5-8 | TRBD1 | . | TGTGCCAGCAGCTTGGTCGGGACAGGGGTTACCGGGGAGCTGTTTTTT | CASSLVGTGVTGELFF
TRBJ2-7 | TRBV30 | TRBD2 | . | TGTGCCTGGGGCCGACTAGCGGTTACCGGTGAGCAGTACTTC | CAWGRLAVTGEQYF
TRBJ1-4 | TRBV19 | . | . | TGTGCCAGTAGTATAGTTTGGAGGTTCGAAGACGGGGAACTGTTTTTT | CASSIVWRFEDGELFF
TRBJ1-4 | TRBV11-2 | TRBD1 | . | TGTGCCAGCAGCTTTTTAGGGGGCTTTAATGAAAAACTGTTTTTT | CASSFLGGFNEKLFF
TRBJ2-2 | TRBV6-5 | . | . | TGTGCCAGCAGTTACAGGCAGGGTACCGGGGAGCTGTTTTTT | CASSYRQGTGELFF
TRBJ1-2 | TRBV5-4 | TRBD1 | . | TGTGCCAGCAGTTTGGGACAGGGAACAAACTATGGCTACACCTTC | CASSLGQGTNYGYTF
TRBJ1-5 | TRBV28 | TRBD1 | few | TGTGCCAGCAGCCGATCCCAGGGGGCGAGCAATCAGCCCCAGCATTTT | CASSRSQGASNQPQHF
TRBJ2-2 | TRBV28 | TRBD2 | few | TGTGCCAGCAGTTTACGGCGGGCTAGCGGACCCACCGGGGAGCTGTTTTTT | CASSLRRASGPTGELFF
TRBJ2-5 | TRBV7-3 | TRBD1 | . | TGTGCCAGCAGCTTAGGGACAGGGCTAGGGGAGACCCAGTACTTC | CASSLGTGLGETQYF